A single sample is the source of the 13 T cell receptor beta chains below, sequenced in a study of blood T cell repertoires in COVID-19. The repertoire was sequenced with immunoSEQ multiplex PCR; TCRdb's copy has only in-frame clones and lacks some. Of under 150,000 clones listed, over 80% are singletons. The specimen was peripheral blood. These receptors were obtained from a man between 35 and 55 years old with active or convalescent COVID-19.

The chain is built from TRBV5-1 and TRBJ2-2; weak D call: TRBD2 (7 bases). The CDR3 has 17 residues. CDR1 and CDR2 (germline): SGHRS, YFSETQ. Trimming stripped 0 bases from V and 3 bases from J, with 15 bases between. CDR3 in amino acids: CASSLALTGGDTGELFF. The CDR3 DNA follows: TGCGCCAGCAGCTTGGCCCTAACGGGGGGCGACACCGGGGAGCTGTTTTTT.

A single count supports this clone. V gene TRBV7-2 combines with J gene TRBJ2-5; TRBD2 matches 13 bases. The V gene's germline CDR1 is SGHTA and CDR2 FQGNSA. The CDR3 contains 14 residues. V dropped 4 bases and J dropped 8; count of bases not matched to a gene: 4. This chain's CDR3 is CASSSGLAGETQYF. CDR3 DNA: TGTGCCAGCAGCTCAGGACTAGCGGGGGAAACCCAGTACTTC. The full variable domain, in which reference TRBV7-2 and TRBJ2-5 provide the parts outside the CDR3, is GAGVSQSPSNKVTEKGKDVELRCDPISGHTALYWYRQSLGQGLEFLIYFQGNSAPDKSGLPSDRFSAERTGGSVSTLTIQRTQQEDSAVYLCASSSGLAGETQYFGPGTRLLVL.

This clone was picked up a small number of times. The chain couples TRBV19 to TRBJ2-3; 9 nucleotides line up with TRBD2. The CDR3 contains 14 residues. Germline V gene data show CDR1 as LNHDA and CDR2 as SQIVND (reference sequence). Unmatched junction bases numbered 6, after V lost 8 bases and J lost 3 bases. The DNA of the CDR3 is TGTGCCAGTGGGCGACTAGCGGCGACAGATACGCAGTATTTT. Protein sequence: CASGRLAATDTQYF. The full variable domain, with the rest looked up from reference TRBV19 and TRBJ2-3, is DGGITQSPKYLFRKEGQNVTLSCEQNLNHDAMYWYRQDPGQGLRLIYYSQIVNDFQKGDIAEGYSVSREKKESFPLTVTSAQKNPTAFYLCASGRLAATDTQYFGPGTRLTVL.

CDR3 sequence reads: CASSLTTSGGPTGELFF. The CDR3 DNA sequence: TGCGCCAGCAGCCTAACGACTAGCGGGGGACCCACCGGGGAGCTGTTTTTT. The chain carries TRBV4-3 and TRBJ2-2, with TRBD2 matching 12 bases. V lost 4 bases to trimming and J lost 4 bases; unmatched junction nucleotides: 7. The CDR3 runs 17 residues. Germline V CDR1 and CDR2: LGHNA, YSLEER.

This clone was seen a single time. The rearrangement links TRBV6-5 to TRBJ2-5, with a weak D call TRBD2 (7 bases). The CDR3 contains 14 residues. Between the trimmed V and J ends, which lost 5 bases and 2 bases, there was a span of 12 bases. The germline CDR1 and CDR2 sequences are MNHEY and SVGAGI. The DNA for the CDR3 is TGTGCCAGCAGTCTAGGGGGGGCACAAGAGACCCAGTACTTC. Its protein product is CASSLGGAQETQYF.

The V call is TRBV5-1, the J call TRBJ1-1; 9 bases line up with TRBD1. This CDR3 is 17 amino acids long. Germline CDR1 reads SGHRS; CDR2 reads YFSETQ. The V segment lost 4 bases and the J segment 4 bases; nucleotides outside the gene matches: 14. The CDR3 DNA reads as TGCGCCAGCAGCAGGGACACAGGGGGCGCGGGGGGCACTGAAGCTTTCTTT. It specifies CASSRDTGGAGGTEAFF.

This chain joins TRBV9 and TRBJ2-1; 8 bases map to TRBD2. CDR3 length: 18 amino acids. The germline CDR1 and CDR2 sequences are SGDLS and YYNGEE. The V segment lost 0 bases and the J segment 4 bases; nucleotides outside the gene matches: 12. For the CDR3, the DNA is TGTGCCAGCAGCGTAGCTAGTCCGAGCGGGGGCAAATACAATGAGCAGTTCTTC. Encoded protein: CASSVASPSGGKYNEQFF.

This chain connects TRBV4-3 to TRBJ2-1; weak D call: TRBD1 (5 bases). The CDR3 runs 14 residues. V lost 6 bases and J 2 bases, leaving 11 bases between the germline ends. Germline lookup yields CDR1 LGHNA and CDR2 YSLEER. The CDR3 DNA is TGCGCCAGCAGTCCTAGGGGAACCTACAATGAGCAGTTCTTC. As protein: CASSPRGTYNEQFF.

This chain connects TRBV4-2 to TRBJ1-5, with TRBD1 as a possible D gene (6 bases). This CDR3 has 15 residues. In germline, CDR1 is LGHNA, CDR2 YNFKEQ. V lost 0 bases and J 10 bases, leaving 16 bases between the germline ends. The CDR3 region has the DNA TGTGCCAGCAGCCAAGATTGGCAGGGGATACAACCCCAGCATTTT. It encodes CASSQDWQGIQPQHF.

This clone was seen only once. Germline is not matched at one junction end, which may reflect a read error. This chain links TRBV6-5 with TRBJ2-3, with D unclear. The germline gives CDR1 MNHEY, CDR2 SVGAGI. CDR3 length: 15 residues. The CDR3 is CACSYLVGSTDTQYF. In nucleotides, the CDR3 is TGTGCCTGCAGTTACCTAGTCGGCAGCACAGATACGCAGTATTTT.

J is TRBJ1-4 and V is TRBV19, with TRBD1 matching over 7 bases. There are 13 residues in the CDR3. Germline V CDR1 and CDR2: LNHDA, SQIVND (reference sequence). V dropped 3 bases and J dropped 8; count of bases not matched to a gene: 3. The CDR3 reads CASSMNRGEKLFF. CDR3 bases: TGTGCCAGTAGTATGAACAGGGGCGAAAAACTGTTTTTT.

The J gene is TRBJ1-5, the V gene TRBV28; 7 bases line up with TRBD1. The CDR3 sequence is 14 residues long. V lost 6 bases and J lost 6; bases outside the gene matches: 8. In germline, CDR1 is MDHEN, CDR2 SYDVKM. DNA of the CDR3: TGTGCCAGCAGCCTCGGGACAGAGAGTCAGCCCCAGCATTTT. This sequence encodes CASSLGTESQPQHF.

The rearrangement links TRBV7-3 to TRBJ2-3; 7 bases match TRBD2. CDR3 length: 15 amino acids. Germline V gene sequence: CDR1 SGHTA, CDR2 FQGTGA. The V segment lost 5 bases and the J segment 0 bases; nucleotides outside the gene matches: 5. CDR3 amino acids: CASSPIAGSTDTQYF. In DNA, the CDR3 is TGTGCCAGCAGCCCGATAGCGGGTAGCACAGATACGCAGTATTTT.